This T cell receptor beta chain was profiled in a study of technical replicates of blood from several donors. The germline V gene encodes CDR1 KGHSH and CDR2 LQKENI. The CDR3 spans 14 residues. V was shortened by 8 bases and J by 0 bases, with 11 bases between the two germline ends. Sequencing used immunoSEQ multiplex PCR; TCRdb keeps in-frame clones, though not all of them. The top ten clones hold roughly 0.33% of a sample with tens of thousands of clones, 95% to 98% of them seen once. The receptor was isolated from a human donor in good health. The sample was T cells isolated from PBMCs. The gene calls are TRBV18 and TRBJ1-5, with D perhaps matching TRBD1 (5 bases). Here the CDR3 DNA reads TGTGCCAGCGCGACAGACAATAGCAATCAGCCCCAGCATTTT. It encodes CASATDNSNQPQHF.